The 10 T cell receptor beta chains reported below all come from one sample, sequenced in a study of early T cells in non-severe SARS-CoV-2 infection listed by TCRdb under 2021. The library was made by 5' RACE. TCRdb shows the sequencer as NextSeq 500. The raw public reads went through TCRdb reprocessing: fastp at Q25, MiXCR clone calling, in-frame beta chains kept. Rows with one shared CDR3 protein collapse into an entry with the most common genes and DNA. The sample records tens of thousands of distinct CDR3 sequences, under 7% of which are singletons. 24% of the sample goes to the ten largest clones. Material: whole blood, obtained at baseline. All receptors come from an adult who was a healthcare worker with PCR-confirmed SARS-CoV-2 infection or an uninfected control (not recorded which).

This clonotype appeared many times. J is TRBJ2-1 and V is TRBV7-3, with a weak D call TRBD1 (5 bases). Germline V gene sequence: CDR1 SGHTA, CDR2 FQGTGA. V was pared by 0 bases and J by 5 bases, with 14 bases between. The CDR3 loop spans 16 amino acids. CDR3 protein: CASSLTGQGIDNEQFF. CDR3 bases: TGTGCCAGCAGCTTAACTGGTCAGGGCATTGACAATGAGCAGTTCTTC.

This clonotype was picked up a small number of times. The chain carries TRBV4-3 and TRBJ2-7; tentatively, D is TRBD1 (6 bases). The germline V gene encodes CDR1 LGHNA and CDR2 YSLEER. This CDR3 contains 16 residues. V was trimmed by 2 bases and J by 0 bases, leaving 14 bases between them. The DNA of the CDR3 is TGCGCCAGCAGCCAATTTACAGGGTCTAGCTCCTACGAGCAGTACTTC. Amino acids: CASSQFTGSSSYEQYF.

This clonotype was detected a few times. The V gene is TRBV4-3, the J gene TRBJ1-1; D is undetermined. The CDR3 loop spans 13 amino acids. The germline V gene encodes CDR1 LGHNA and CDR2 YSLEER. The germline V and J ends were trimmed by 0 bases and 11 bases, with 13 bases remaining between them. This CDR3 is CASSQDRRVAAFF. As DNA, the CDR3 is TGCGCCAGCAGCCAAGATCGAAGGGTAGCGGCTTTCTTT.

Notes on this clonotype: Since a much larger clone is just one base distant, this may be a read error. The CDR3 does not end in the conserved phenylalanine or tryptophan, so this is likely a read error. This rearrangement joins TRBV12-3 or TRBV12-4 to TRBJ1-2; D ambiguous. V was cut by 6 bases and J by 9 bases, with 17 bases left in between. This CDR3 has 13 residues. CDR3 DNA sequence: TGTGCCAGCAGCCTCCTCATGAGCAATCGCTACACCTAC. Its protein product is CASSLLMSNRYTY.

By its share, this clonotype is medium-sized (0.01 to 0.1%). The chain is built from TRBV29-1 and TRBJ2-1, with 8 bases that match TRBD2. CDR1 SQVTM and CDR2 ANQGSEA come from the germline V gene. The V gene end was trimmed by 4 bases and the J gene end by 3 bases; junction bases not matched to a gene: 5. The CDR3 has 14 residues. In DNA, the CDR3 is TGCAGCGTTGTCGGAGCGGGGGTCTACAATGAGCAGTTCTTC. Its protein product is CSVVGAGVYNEQFF.

The rearrangement links TRBV4-2 to TRBJ2-2, with D unresolved. The germline CDR1 and CDR2 sequences are LGHNA and YNFKEQ. The V and J ends lost 0 bases and 6 bases respectively, with 11 bases between them. The CDR3 runs 15 residues. CDR3 nucleotides: TGTGCCAGCAGCCAAGATGTGACCACAGCCGGGGAGCTGTTTTTT. Encoded protein: CASSQDVTTAGELFF.

V and J are TRBV2 and TRBJ2-3, with D maybe TRBD2 (7 bases). The germline CDR1 and CDR2 sequences are SNHLY and FYNNEI. V was pared by 2 bases and J by 3 bases, with 9 bases between. The CDR3 runs to 14 residues. The CDR3 nucleotides read TGTGCCAGCAGTGAACGGGGGGCGACAGATACGCAGTATTTT. It is translated as CASSERGATDTQYF.

This clonotype appeared many times. The chain joins TRBV5-5 to TRBJ2-2, with 8 bases identical to TRBD1. The CDR3 is made up of 15 amino acids. Germline V CDR1 and CDR2: SGHKS, YYEKEE (reference sequence). V lost 6 bases, J lost 7 bases, and 11 bases stayed unmatched. In nucleotides, the CDR3 is TGTGCCAGCACCCTACGGACAGGGCAGGACGGGGAGCTGTTTTTT. Protein product: CASTLRTGQDGELFF.

This clonotype came up many times. The chain combines TRBV7-6 with TRBJ1-5; no reliable D call. Germline values: CDR1 SGHVS, CDR2 FNYEAQ. The germline V and J ends were trimmed by 3 bases and 9 bases, with 12 bases remaining between them. The CDR3 is made up of 13 amino acids. As DNA, the CDR3 is TGTGCCAGCAGCTTCCAGGAGCGGGCGCCCCAGCATTTT. Translating it yields CASSFQERAPQHF.

This rearrangement joins TRBV7-2 to TRBJ2-1; D is undetermined. CDR3 size: 15 residues. V lost 4 bases, J lost 3 bases, and 13 bases lay in between. Per germline, CDR1 SGHTA and CDR2 FQGNSA. The CDR3 DNA is TGTGCCAGCAGCTCCCCCGGGCGAATCTACAATGAGCAGTTCTTC. It translates to CASSSPGRIYNEQFF.